A selection of T cell receptor beta chains follows, all from one sample in a study of PD-L1 blockade in urothelial cancer. The repertoire was sequenced with immunoSEQ multiplex PCR; TCRdb's copy has only in-frame clones and lacks some. The sample carries about 76,000 clones, approximately 81% recorded once. Specimen: PBMCs, collected around atezolizumab (anti-PD-L1) treatment. These receptors originate from a man in his 70s with urothelial cancer. The CDR3 runs from the conserved cysteine through the conserved F or W.

TRBV5-1	TRBJ1-1	CASTPRTGGLTEAFF
TRBV5-6	TRBJ2-7	CASSPTGTGSYEQYF
TRBV5-4	TRBJ1-2	CASSLAVSNYGYTF
TRBV25-1	TRBJ1-4	CASSPAGVGEKLFF
TRBV5-1	TRBJ1-2	CASSLGPGANYGYTF
TRBV19	TRBJ1-2	CASSTTGTGANYGYTF
TRBV5-5	TRBJ2-7	CASSPLPTGNEQYF
TRBV28	TRBJ2-2	CASRNPGFSTGELFF
TRBV6-1	TRBJ1-6	CASRERIHNSPLHF
TRBV19	TRBJ2-3	CASSTLAVNTDTQYF
TRBV18	TRBJ2-1	CASSPREGGEQFF
TRBV5-1	TRBJ2-7	CASSFWGTGSGYEQYF
TRBV5-1	TRBJ2-7	CASSLGFAASGGYEQYF
TRBV19	TRBJ2-1	CASSILLAGVNEQFF
TRBV5-5	TRBJ2-7	CASSLRQASEQYF
TRBV27	TRBJ2-1	CASSPRQGRSTSGRLNEQFF
TRBV7-8	TRBJ2-1	CASSLGAGEAYNEQFF
TRBV4-2	-	CASSQGLAGAYEQYF
TRBV28	TRBJ2-7	CASSFETGYEQYF
TRBV2	TRBJ2-3	CASSGLAPDTQYF
TRBV2	TRBJ2-7	CASSEYVYRAYEQYF
TRBV25-1	TRBJ2-5	CASSLSISGTQYF
TRBV7-2	TRBJ2-7	CASSLVEAGTSYEQYF
TRBV7-3	TRBJ2-2	CASSFGLAGGPAGELFF
TRBV5-1	TRBJ2-7	CASSPVGGYEQYF
TRBV5-5	TRBJ2-2	CASTASRSLTGELFF
TRBV2	TRBJ1-5	CASSARINQPQHF
TRBV5-1	TRBJ2-7	CASSLVGGPSYEQYF
TRBV19	TRBJ1-1	CASSMDRENTEAFF
TRBV7-3	TRBJ2-5	CASSLGLAGGQETQYF
TRBV18	TRBJ2-3	CASSPRGPGQERGDTQYF
TRBV9	TRBJ2-7	CASSPSLSPQVGEQYF
TRBV9	TRBJ2-1	CASSPGQASGGYEQFF
TRBV5-6	TRBJ1-1	CASSSRGGQGASRAFF
TRBV29-1	TRBJ2-2	CSVEVRSQGGELFF
TRBV19	TRBJ1-2	CASSMRQRNYGYTF
TRBV7-8	TRBJ2-5	CASSQRRSQETQYF
TRBV7-9	TRBJ1-4	CASSLTGVNEKLFF
TRBV7-2	TRBJ2-1	CASSLAASGVTYNEQFF
TRBV9	TRBJ2-2	CASSVRGGELFF
TRBV28	TRBJ2-7	CASSFRLEEQYF
TRBV20-1	TRBJ2-5	CSALETQYF
TRBV10-2	TRBJ2-7	CASKWSGGPYEQYF
TRBV5-6	TRBJ2-7	CASTRQGGYEQYF
TRBV13	TRBJ2-5	CASSSDSQQETQYF
TRBV21-1	TRBJ1-1	CASSKSETEAFF